This T cell receptor (beta chain) was sequenced during a study of T cells in Graves' hyperthyroidism and ophthalmopathy. Study outcomes and limitations: A median 6.5 months before onset, the model predicted ophthalmopathy. Blood also contained most expanded thyroid clonotypes above 0.001.

The TCR beta CDR3 regions underwent amplification using RNA transcripts as the source. The HTBI primer set served for first-round RT-PCR of the TCR CDR3. MiXCR was run by TCRdb on the multiplex PCR reads, yielding one entry per CDR3 protein. The sample holds 600,000 to 900,000 distinct CDR3 sequences; roughly 15% are singletons and the top ten take over 7.5%. These patients, aged 18 to 65, had recently diagnosed hyperthyroidism lasting under 2 months. Diagnoses rested on clinical symptoms, serum thyroxine and TRAb, thyroid ultrasound and orbital computed tomography. This clonotype was found many times. Its cognate antigen is unknown. CDR1 SGHAT and CDR2 FQNNGV come from the germline V gene. CDR3 size: 14 residues. The germline V and J ends were trimmed by 1 base and 6 bases, with 10 bases remaining between them.

The sample was blood. This receptor was identified in a man aged 18 to 30 with Graves' hyperthyroidism. The chain carries TRBV11-2 and TRBJ2-1; D uncertain. The CDR3 sequence: CASSLVKLFNEQFF. The CDR3 bases are TGTGCCAGCAGCTTAGTGAAGTTGTTCAATGAGCAGTTCTTC. Full variable domain (outside the CDR3, taken from reference TRBV11-2 and TRBJ2-1): EAGVAQSPRYKIIEKRQSVAFWCNPISGHATLYWYQQILGQGPKLLIQFQNNGVVDDSQLPKDRFSAERLKGVDSTLKIQPAKLEDSAVYLCASSLVKLFNEQFFGPGTRLTVL.